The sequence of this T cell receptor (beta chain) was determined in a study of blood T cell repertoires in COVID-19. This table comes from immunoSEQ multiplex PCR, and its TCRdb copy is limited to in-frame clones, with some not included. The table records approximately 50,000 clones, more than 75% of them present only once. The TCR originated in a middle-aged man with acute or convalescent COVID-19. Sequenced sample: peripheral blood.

The CDR3 DNA reads TGTGCCAGCAGAGAGACAGGGGTGGCGAACACTGAAGCTTTCTTT. This codes for CASRETGVANTEAFF. This chain joins TRBV7-9 and TRBJ1-1; TRBD1 agrees at 8 bases. The CDR3 covers 15 residues. Unmatched junction bases numbered 7, after V lost 6 bases and J lost 1 base. Germline V gene sequence: CDR1 SEHNR, CDR2 FQNEAQ (reference sequence).